Below, 14 T cell receptor beta chains from the same sample are listed, as sequenced in a study of T cells in narcolepsy. The method was immunoSEQ multiplex PCR; TCRdb's version includes in-frame clones alone and lacks a portion of them. The sample has nearly 35,000 clones; 80% are singletons. Sequencing was carried out using memory (CD45RA-) CD4+ T cells from blood. The origin of the receptors is a human donor in good health.

The chain has TRBV6-1 and TRBJ1-5; D not certain. The V gene lost 1 base and the J gene lost 2 bases, with 6 bases spanning the gap. Looked up from germline, CDR1 is MNHNS and CDR2 is SASEGT. CDR3 length equals 14 residues. In DNA, the CDR3 is TGTGCCAGCAGTGAAGGGTTCCGCAATCAGCCCCAGCATTTT. Translated: CASSEGFRNQPQHF.

In this sample, this clone turned up a few times. The J gene is TRBJ1-1, the V gene TRBV6-6; no clear D gene. This CDR3 comprises 13 residues. Trimming took off 5 bases at V and 7 bases at J, with 14 bases between the two ends. The V gene's germline CDR1 is MNHNY and CDR2 SVGAGI (reference sequence). The CDR3 here is CASSKQKDVEAFF. The CDR3 coding sequence is TGTGCCAGCAGTAAGCAAAAGGACGTTGAAGCTTTCTTT.

Only a few counts were recorded for this clone. The CDR3 is CASSLRAGRNTEAFF. For the CDR3, the DNA is TGTGCCAGCAGCTTAAGGGCAGGGAGGAACACTGAAGCTTTCTTT. V and J are TRBV7-2 and TRBJ1-1; possibly TRBD1 for D (5 bases). This CDR3 spans 15 amino acids. Germline values: CDR1 SGHTA, CDR2 FQGNSA. V gave up 2 bases and J gave up 1 base, with 11 bases separating them. Combining the CDR3 with reference TRBV7-2 and TRBJ1-1 gives the whole variable domain GAGVSQSPSNKVTEKGKDVELRCDPISGHTALYWYRQSLGQGLEFLIYFQGNSAPDKSGLPSDRFSAERTGGSVSTLTIQRTQQEDSAVYLCASSLRAGRNTEAFFGQGTRLTVV.

The rearrangement joins TRBV4-1 to TRBJ1-2; D gene uncertain. Germline V gene sequence: CDR1 MGHRA, CDR2 YSYEKL. This CDR3 is 12 amino acids long. V lost 3 bases and J 1 base, leaving 3 bases between the germline ends. The CDR3 DNA is TGCGCCAGCAGCCAGGTTAACTATGGCTACACCTTC. Encoded protein: CASSQVNYGYTF.

The chain combines TRBV29-1 with TRBJ2-7, with D tentatively TRBD1 (5 bases). CDR3 length: 11 amino acids. V shed 6 bases and J shed 3 bases, with 9 bases lying between them. Germline V gene sequence: CDR1 SQVTM, CDR2 ANQGSEA. CDR3 DNA: TGCAGCGTACAGGAGAACTACGAGCAGTACTTC. Residues: CSVQENYEQYF.

The V and J genes are TRBV2 and TRBJ1-6, with D possibly TRBD1 on 5 matching bases. Germline V gene sequence: CDR1 SNHLY, CDR2 FYNNEI. The CDR3 extends over 14 amino acids. The V gene lost 7 bases and the J gene lost 9 bases, with 16 bases spanning the gap. CDR3 DNA sequence: TGTGCCAGCACCGGGACGGAGGTTGGTTCACCCCTCCACTTT. This sequence encodes CASTGTEVGSPLHF.

The chain carries TRBV5-1 and TRBJ1-2; D is ambiguous. The CDR3 has 13 amino acids. The V and J ends lost 1 base and 5 bases respectively, with 9 bases between them. Germline CDR1 is SGHRS and CDR2 is YFSETQ. CDR3: CASSLLGRYGYTF. The CDR3 DNA follows: TGCGCCAGCAGCTTGCTGGGGAGATATGGCTACACCTTC.

This clone was seen a few times. The rearrangement links TRBV2 to TRBJ2-7; possibly TRBD1 or TRBD2 for D (6 bases each). The V and J ends lost 2 bases and 6 bases respectively, with 17 bases between them. The V gene's germline CDR1 is SNHLY and CDR2 FYNNEI. The CDR3 has 15 amino acids. In DNA, the CDR3 is TGTGCCAGCAGTGAAACAGGGCCTAGCGCCCTCGAGCAGTACTTC. The encoded protein is CASSETGPSALEQYF.

J is TRBJ2-3 and V is TRBV5-1; 9 bases agree with TRBD1. J was trimmed by 4 bases and V by 4 bases; bases with no gene match: 1. Germline values: CDR1 SGHRS, CDR2 YFSETQ. This CDR3 has 13 amino acids. The CDR3 nucleotides are TGCGCCAGCAGCGGACAGGGGTCAGATACGCAGTATTTT. It yields the protein CASSGQGSDTQYF.

The chain couples TRBV18 to TRBJ1-4; 8 nucleotides agree with TRBD1. After removal of 2 bases from V and 8 bases from J, the junction contained 10 bases not matched to a gene. CDR1 KGHSH and CDR2 LQKENI come from the germline V gene. The CDR3 spans 16 residues. CDR3 residues: CASSPGDPGGSEKLFF. The CDR3 bases are TGTGCCAGCTCACCAGGGGACCCAGGGGGCTCGGAAAAACTGTTTTTT.

J is TRBJ1-6 and V is TRBV14; unclear D gene. V lost 1 base to trimming and J lost 9 bases, with 7 bases between them. The CDR3 length is 13 residues. From germline, CDR1 is SGHDN and CDR2 FVKESK. CDR3 sequence: CASSQVRGSPLHF. The CDR3 bases are TGTGCCAGCAGCCAAGTCCGGGGTTCACCCCTCCACTTT.

This chain joins TRBV10-3 and TRBJ2-3; unclear D gene. The germline V and J ends were trimmed by 4 bases and 0 bases, with 2 bases remaining between them. The CDR3 sequence is 12 residues long. Germline V gene data show CDR1 as ENHRY and CDR2 as SYGVKD. CDR3 in amino acids: CAISASTDTQYF. The CDR3 DNA sequence: TGTGCCATCAGTGCGAGCACAGATACGCAGTATTTT.

A single count supports this clone. CDR3 sequence reads: CASSLSGGNGPQHF. The DNA for the CDR3 is TGTGCCAGCAGCTTATCAGGGGGCAATGGACCCCAGCATTTT. The chain uses TRBV7-2 and TRBJ1-5; 8 bases are a match to TRBD1. The CDR3 spans 14 residues. The germline V gene encodes CDR1 SGHTA and CDR2 FQGNSA. The junction had 7 bases not matched to a gene; V was cut back by 2 bases and J by 10 bases.

J is TRBJ2-7 and V is TRBV6-5; possible D gene TRBD2, 5 bases. CDR3 length equals 14 residues. With 0 bases removed from V and 5 bases from J, the gap between germline ends came to 11 bases. Germline lookup yields CDR1 MNHEY and CDR2 SVGAGI. The CDR3 protein is CASSYSETGNEQYF. In nucleotides, the CDR3 is TGTGCCAGCAGTTACTCGGAAACGGGAAACGAGCAGTACTTC.